This T cell receptor beta chain was captured in a study of CD4 T cells in relation to SARS-CoV-2 and coronaviruses (dated by TCRdb to about 2021). About the study as a whole: In the ViraFEST assay, PBMCs were cultured with antigen for under twelve days, after which TCR beta CDR3s were sequenced to identify antigen-specific clonal expansions. HLA restriction was mapped for shared crossreactive spike epitopes using patient-derived lymphoblastoid cell lines. An HIV-1 Nef peptide pool or a no-peptide culture served as the negative reference condition. Samples from three pre-COVID donors and the naive versus memory experiments were sequenced with the Adaptive Biotechnologies TCR-sequencing kit; other data were Illumina-based. Memory CD4+ T cell crossreactivity between SARS-CoV-2 and common cold coronavirus spike proteins was assessed at the TCR clonotype level in the study. A different, Illumina-based TCR-beta assay was used to sequence expansion assays from other donors in the study. Paper-wide results and their limitations: Compared with monoreactive clones, crossreactive clones had significantly weaker SARS-CoV-2-driven expansion, a result consistent with antigenic imprinting. Pre-pandemic and post-infection samples were not both contributed by any donor, so tracing of the source of pre-existing responses was limited. Crossreactivity analysis was centred on spike protein, so crossreactivity against other viral proteins was not assessed. Approximately 69% of donors had memory CD4+ clonotypes that crossrecognized SARS-CoV-2 and at least one common cold coronavirus spike. The study was limited by small numbers of patients and tested TCRs.

To prepare the library, the immunoSEQ multiplex PCR assay was applied. The paper's processing steps were these. During preprocessing, nonproductive sequences were removed, along with CDR3s that did not begin with C, did not end with F or W, or were shorter than 7 amino acids. The MANAFEST web app was used to call antigen-specific clonotypes on the basis of expansion compared with the reference and with other culture wells. A clone counted as positive if significantly expanded in 2 of 3 replicate wells versus the reference culture at FDR below 0.05. Positive clones also required significant expansion versus all other tandem wells and an odds ratio above 5. CDR3 homology was measured as pairwise Levenshtein distance, computed with the stringdist R package after trimming three terminal residues from each end. As stored in TCRdb, this immuneACCESS dataset retains in-frame rearrangements with V and J assigned. A fraction of the clones does not appear; measured against another copy, unresolved V genes explain less than half of the discrepancy, and the remainder lacks a known reason. Clone size and V and J calls were adopted from that table, with D and trimming inferred from the DNA. Present in this sample are about 22,000 clones, about 66% of which were seen just once. Together, the top ten hold 9.5% to 11% of the sample.

Inclusive of the bounding cysteine and phenylalanine, the CDR3 is 14 residues long. Of all the DNA, just the CDR3 is kept, 42 bases in frame from base 1. At the junction V is shortened by 2 bases and J by 0 bases, with 5 bases in between. The germline V gene (reference sequence) supplies CDR1 LGHDT and CDR2 YNNKEL. Worth noting for this clone: Its antigen is still unknown. No much larger clone exists at a distance of one base, and base qualities are not known.

CD4+ T cells from unexposed donors were collected before the COVID-19 pandemic (2011-2018). The EasySep CD4+ T cell isolation kit was used to isolate CD4+ T cells once the cultures had run for 9 to 11 days. As cell number allowed, CD4+ T cells from unexposed donors were tested for reactivity to SARS-CoV-2 S and N and to four common cold coronavirus spike pools. Each well received about 1.9 million PBMCs, cultured in IMDM supplemented with roughly 5% human AB serum and roughly 10 IU/ml IL-2. Half of the culture medium was replaced with fresh IL-2-containing medium on days 3 and 7. In general, every peptide culture condition was set up in three replicate wells. The leukapheresis product used for the unexposed donors was purchased from a commercial source. PBMCs were isolated from leukapheresis product or whole blood by Ficoll-Paque PLUS gradient centrifugation. The PBMCs went either fresh into the expansion assay or into cryopreservation at -140 degrees C. The QIAamp Micro DNA Kit was used to extract genomic DNA from the CD4+ T cells.

This chain joins TRBV3-1 (or the pseudogene TRBV3-2) to TRBJ1-5, with no confident D gene call. The specimen sequenced was CD4+ T cells from PBMCs, cultured in vitro. The receptor was isolated from a human donor in good health. In nucleotide form, the sequence is TGTGCCAGCAGCCAACAGCTTAGCAATCAGCCCCAGCATTTT. It codes for CASSQQLSNQPQHF.